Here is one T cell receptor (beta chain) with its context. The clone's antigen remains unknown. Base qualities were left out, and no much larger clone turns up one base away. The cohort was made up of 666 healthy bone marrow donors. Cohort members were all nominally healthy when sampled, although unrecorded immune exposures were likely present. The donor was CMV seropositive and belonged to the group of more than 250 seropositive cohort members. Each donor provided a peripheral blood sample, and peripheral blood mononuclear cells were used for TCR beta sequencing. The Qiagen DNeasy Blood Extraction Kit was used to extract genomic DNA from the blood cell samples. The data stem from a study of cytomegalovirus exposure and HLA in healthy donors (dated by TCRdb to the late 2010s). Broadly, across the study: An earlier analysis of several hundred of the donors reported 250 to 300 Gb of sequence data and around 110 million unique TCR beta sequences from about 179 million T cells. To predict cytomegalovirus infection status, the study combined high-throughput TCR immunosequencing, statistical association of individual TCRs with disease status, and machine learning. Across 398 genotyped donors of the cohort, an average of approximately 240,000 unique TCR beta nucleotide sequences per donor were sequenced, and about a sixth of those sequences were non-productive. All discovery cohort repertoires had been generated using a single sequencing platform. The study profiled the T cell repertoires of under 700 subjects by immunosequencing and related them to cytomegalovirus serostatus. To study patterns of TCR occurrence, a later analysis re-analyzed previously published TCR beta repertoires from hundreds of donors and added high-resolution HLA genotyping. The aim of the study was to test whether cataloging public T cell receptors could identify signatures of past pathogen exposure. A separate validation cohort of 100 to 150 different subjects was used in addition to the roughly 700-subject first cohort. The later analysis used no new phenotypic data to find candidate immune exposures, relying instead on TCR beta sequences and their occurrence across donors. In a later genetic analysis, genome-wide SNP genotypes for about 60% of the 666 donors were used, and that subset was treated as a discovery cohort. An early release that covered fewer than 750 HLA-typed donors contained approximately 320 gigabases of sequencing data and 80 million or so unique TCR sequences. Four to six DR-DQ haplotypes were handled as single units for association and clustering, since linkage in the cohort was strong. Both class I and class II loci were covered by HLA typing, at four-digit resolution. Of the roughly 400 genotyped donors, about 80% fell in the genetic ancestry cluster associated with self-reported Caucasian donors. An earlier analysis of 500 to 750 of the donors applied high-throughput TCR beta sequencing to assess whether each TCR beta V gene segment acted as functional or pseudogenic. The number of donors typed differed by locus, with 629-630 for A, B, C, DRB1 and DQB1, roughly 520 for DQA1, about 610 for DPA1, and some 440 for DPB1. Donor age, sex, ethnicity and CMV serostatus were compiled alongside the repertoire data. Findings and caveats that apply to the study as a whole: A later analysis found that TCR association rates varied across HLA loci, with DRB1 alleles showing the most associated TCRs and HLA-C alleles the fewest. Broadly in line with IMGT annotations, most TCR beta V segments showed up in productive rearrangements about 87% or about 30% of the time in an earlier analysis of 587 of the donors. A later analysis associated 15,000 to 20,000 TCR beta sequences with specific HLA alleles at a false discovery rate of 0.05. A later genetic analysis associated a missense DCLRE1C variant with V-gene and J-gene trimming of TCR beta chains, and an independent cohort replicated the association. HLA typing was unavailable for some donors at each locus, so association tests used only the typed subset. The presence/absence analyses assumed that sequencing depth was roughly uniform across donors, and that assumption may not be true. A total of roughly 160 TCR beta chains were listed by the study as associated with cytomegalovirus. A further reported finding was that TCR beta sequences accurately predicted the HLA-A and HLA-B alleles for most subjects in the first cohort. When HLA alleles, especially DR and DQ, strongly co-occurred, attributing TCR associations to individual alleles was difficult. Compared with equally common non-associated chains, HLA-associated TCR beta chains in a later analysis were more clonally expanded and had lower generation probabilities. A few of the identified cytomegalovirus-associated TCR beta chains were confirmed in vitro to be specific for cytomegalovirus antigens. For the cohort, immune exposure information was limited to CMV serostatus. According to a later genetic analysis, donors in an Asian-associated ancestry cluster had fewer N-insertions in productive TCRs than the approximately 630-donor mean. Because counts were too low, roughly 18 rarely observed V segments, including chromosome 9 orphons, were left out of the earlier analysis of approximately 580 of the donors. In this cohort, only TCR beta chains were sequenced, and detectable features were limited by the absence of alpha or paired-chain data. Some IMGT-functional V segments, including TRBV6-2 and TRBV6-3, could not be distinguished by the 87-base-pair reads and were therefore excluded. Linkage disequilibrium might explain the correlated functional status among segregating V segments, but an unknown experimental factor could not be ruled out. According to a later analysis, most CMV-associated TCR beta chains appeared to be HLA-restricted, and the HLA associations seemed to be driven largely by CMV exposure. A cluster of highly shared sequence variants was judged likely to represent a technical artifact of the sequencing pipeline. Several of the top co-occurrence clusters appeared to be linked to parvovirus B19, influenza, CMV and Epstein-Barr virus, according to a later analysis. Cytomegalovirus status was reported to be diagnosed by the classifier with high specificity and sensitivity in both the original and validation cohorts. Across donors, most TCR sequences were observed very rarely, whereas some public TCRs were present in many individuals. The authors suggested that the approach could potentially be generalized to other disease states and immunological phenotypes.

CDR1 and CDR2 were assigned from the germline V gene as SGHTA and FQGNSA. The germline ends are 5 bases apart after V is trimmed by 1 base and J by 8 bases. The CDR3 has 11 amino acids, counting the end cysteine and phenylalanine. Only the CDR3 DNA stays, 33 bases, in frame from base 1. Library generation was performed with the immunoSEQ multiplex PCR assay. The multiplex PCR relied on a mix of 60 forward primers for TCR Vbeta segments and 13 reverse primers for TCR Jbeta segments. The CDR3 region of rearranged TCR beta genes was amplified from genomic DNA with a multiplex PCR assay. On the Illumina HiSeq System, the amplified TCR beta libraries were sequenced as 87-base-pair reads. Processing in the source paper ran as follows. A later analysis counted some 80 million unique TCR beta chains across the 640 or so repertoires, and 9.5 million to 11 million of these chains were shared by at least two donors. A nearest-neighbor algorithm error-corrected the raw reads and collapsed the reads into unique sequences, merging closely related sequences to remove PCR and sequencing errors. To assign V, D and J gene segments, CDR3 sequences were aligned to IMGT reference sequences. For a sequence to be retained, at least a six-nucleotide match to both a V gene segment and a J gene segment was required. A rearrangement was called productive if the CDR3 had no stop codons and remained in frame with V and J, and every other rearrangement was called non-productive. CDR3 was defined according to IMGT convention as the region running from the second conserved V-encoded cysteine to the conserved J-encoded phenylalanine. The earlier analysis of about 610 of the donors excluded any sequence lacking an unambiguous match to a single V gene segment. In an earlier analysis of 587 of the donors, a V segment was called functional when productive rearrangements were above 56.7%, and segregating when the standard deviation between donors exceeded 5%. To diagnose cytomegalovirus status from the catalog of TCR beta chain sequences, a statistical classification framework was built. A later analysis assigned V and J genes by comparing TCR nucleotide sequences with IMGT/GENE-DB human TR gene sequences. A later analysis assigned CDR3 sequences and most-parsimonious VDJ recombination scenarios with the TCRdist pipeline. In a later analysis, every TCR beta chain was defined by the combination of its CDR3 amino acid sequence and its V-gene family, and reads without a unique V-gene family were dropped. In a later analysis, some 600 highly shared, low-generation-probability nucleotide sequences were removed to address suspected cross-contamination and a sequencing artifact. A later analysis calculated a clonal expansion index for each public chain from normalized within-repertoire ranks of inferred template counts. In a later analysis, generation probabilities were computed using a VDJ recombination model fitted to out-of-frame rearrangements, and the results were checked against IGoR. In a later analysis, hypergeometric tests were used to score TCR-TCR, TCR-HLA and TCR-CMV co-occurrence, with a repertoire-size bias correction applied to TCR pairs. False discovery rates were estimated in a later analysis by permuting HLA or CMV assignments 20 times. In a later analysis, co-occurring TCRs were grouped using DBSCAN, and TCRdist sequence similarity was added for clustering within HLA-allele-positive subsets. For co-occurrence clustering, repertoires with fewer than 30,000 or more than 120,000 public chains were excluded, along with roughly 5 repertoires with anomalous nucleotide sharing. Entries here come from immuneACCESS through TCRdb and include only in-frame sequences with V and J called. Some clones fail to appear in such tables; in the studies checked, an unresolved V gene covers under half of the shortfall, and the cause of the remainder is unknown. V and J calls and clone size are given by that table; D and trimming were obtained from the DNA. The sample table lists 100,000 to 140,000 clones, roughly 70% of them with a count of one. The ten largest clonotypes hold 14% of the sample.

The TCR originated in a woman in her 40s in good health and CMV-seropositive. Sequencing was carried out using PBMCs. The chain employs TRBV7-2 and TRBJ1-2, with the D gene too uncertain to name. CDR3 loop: CASSLVGGYTF. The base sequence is TGTGCCAGCAGCTTAGTGGGCGGCTACACCTTC.